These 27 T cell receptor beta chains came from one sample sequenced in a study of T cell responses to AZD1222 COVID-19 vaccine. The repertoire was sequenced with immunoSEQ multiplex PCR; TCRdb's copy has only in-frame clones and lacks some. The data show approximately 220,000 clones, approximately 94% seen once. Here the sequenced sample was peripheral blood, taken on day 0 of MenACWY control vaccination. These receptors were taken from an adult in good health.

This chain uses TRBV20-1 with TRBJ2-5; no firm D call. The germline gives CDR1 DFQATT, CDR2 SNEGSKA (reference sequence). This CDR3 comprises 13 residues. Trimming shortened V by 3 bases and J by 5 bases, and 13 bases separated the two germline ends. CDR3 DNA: TGCAGTGCTAGTATAGGGATGGGGGAGACCCAGTACTTC. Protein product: CSASIGMGETQYF.

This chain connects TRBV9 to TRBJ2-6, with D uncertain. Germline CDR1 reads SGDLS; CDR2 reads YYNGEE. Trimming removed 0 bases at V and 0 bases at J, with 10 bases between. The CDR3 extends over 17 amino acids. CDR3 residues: CASSVAPTASGANVLTF. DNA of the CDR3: TGTGCCAGCAGCGTAGCCCCAACAGCCTCTGGGGCCAACGTCCTGACTTTC.

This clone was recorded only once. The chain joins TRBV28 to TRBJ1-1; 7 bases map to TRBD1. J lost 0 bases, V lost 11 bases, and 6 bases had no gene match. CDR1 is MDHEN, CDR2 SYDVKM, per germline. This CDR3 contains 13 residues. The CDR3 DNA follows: TGTGCCGGAAGACAGGGTGTGAACACTGAAGCTTTCTTT. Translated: CAGRQGVNTEAFF.

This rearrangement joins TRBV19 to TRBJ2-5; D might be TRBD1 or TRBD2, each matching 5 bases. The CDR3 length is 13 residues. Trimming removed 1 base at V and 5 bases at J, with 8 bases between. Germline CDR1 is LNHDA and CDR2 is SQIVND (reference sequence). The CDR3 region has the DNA TGTGCCAGTAGTATAGGGGGGAGCGAGACCCAGTACTTC. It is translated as CASSIGGSETQYF.

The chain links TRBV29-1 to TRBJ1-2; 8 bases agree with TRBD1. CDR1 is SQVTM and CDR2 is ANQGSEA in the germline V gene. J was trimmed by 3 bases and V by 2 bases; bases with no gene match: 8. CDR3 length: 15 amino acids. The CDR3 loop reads CSVELRTGRYYGYTF. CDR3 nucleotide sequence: TGCAGCGTTGAACTTCGGACAGGGCGTTACTATGGCTACACCTTC.

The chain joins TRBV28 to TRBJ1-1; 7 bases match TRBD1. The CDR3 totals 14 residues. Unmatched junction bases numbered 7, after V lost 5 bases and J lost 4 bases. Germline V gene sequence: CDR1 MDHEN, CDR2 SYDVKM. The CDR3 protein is CASSPRQGGTEAFF. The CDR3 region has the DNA TGTGCCAGCAGTCCCCGACAGGGTGGCACTGAAGCTTTCTTT. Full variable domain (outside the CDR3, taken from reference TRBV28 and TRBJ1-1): DVKVTQSSRYLVKRTGEKVFLECVQDMDHENMFWYRQDPGLGLRLIYFSYDVKMKEKGDIPEGYSVSREKKERFSLILESASTNQTSMYLCASSPRQGGTEAFFGQGTRLTVV.

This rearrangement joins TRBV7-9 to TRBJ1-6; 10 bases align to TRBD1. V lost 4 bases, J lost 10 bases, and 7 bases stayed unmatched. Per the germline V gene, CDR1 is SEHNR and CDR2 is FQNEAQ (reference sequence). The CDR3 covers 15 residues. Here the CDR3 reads CASSSSGQGYSPLHF. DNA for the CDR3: TGTGCCAGCAGCTCATCGGGACAGGGGTACTCACCCCTCCACTTT.

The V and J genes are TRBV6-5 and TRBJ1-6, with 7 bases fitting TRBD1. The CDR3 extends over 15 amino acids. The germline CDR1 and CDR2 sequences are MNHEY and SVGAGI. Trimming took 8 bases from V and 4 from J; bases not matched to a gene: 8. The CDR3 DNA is TGTGCCAGCTCCAGACAGGGACCGTATAATTCACCCCTCCACTTT. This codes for CASSRQGPYNSPLHF.

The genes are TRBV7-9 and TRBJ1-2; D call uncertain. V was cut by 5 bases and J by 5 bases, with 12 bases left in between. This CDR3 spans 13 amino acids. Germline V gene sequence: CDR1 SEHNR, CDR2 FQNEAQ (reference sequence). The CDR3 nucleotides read TGTGCCAGCAGCGCCCGGTCGGGATATGGCTACACCTTC. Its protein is CASSARSGYGYTF. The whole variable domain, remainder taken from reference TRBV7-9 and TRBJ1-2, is DTGVSQNPRHKITKRGQNVTFRCDPISEHNRLYWYRQTLGQGPEFLTYFQNEAQLEKSRLLSDRFSAERPKGSFSTLEIQRTEQGDSAMYLCASSARSGYGYTFGSGTRLTVV.

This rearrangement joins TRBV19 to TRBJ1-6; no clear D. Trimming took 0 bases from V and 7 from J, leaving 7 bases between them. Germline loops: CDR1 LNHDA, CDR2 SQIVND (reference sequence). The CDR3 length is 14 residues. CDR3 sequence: CASSIDRGNSPLHF. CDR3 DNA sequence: TGTGCCAGTAGTATAGATCGCGGGAATTCACCCCTCCACTTT.

CDR3 sequence (DNA): TGCGCCAGCAGCTTGGGGGGGACCTACGAGCAGTACTTC. Protein: CASSLGGTYEQYF. The rearrangement uses TRBV5-1 and TRBJ2-7; D assignment may be TRBD1 or TRBD2 (5 bases each). This CDR3 contains 13 residues. The ends were cut back, 0 bases at V and 2 bases at J, with 6 bases in the middle. Germline loops: CDR1 SGHRS, CDR2 YFSETQ.

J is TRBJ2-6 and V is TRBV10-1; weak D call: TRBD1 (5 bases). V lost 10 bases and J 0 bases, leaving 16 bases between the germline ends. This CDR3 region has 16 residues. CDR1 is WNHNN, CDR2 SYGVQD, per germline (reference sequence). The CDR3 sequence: CATVRQGASGANVLTF. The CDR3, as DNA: TGCGCCACCGTTCGGCAAGGGGCCTCTGGGGCCAACGTCCTGACTTTC.

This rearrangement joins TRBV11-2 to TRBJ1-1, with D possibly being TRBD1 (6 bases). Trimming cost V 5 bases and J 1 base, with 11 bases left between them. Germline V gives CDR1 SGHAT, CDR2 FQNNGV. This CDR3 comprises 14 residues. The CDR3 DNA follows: TGTGCCAGCAGCGTCGAGACAGGGAACACTGAAGCTTTCTTT. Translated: CASSVETGNTEAFF.

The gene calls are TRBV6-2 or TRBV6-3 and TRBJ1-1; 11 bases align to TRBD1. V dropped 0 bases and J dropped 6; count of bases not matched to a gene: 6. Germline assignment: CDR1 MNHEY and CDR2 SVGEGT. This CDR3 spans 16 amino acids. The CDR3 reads CASSYSSRTGGPEAFF. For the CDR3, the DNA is TGTGCCAGCAGTTACTCGAGTAGGACAGGGGGCCCTGAAGCTTTCTTT.

The CDR3 DNA follows: TGTGCCAGCAGTGCCAGGGGGGTAATGGTAGCTTTCTTT. As protein: CASSARGVMVAFF. The chain joins TRBV25-1 to TRBJ1-1; 7 bases are a match to TRBD1. The V and J ends lost 4 bases and 10 bases, in that order; junction bases with no gene match: 9. The CDR3 sequence is 13 residues long. Germline V gives CDR1 MGHDK, CDR2 SYGVNS.

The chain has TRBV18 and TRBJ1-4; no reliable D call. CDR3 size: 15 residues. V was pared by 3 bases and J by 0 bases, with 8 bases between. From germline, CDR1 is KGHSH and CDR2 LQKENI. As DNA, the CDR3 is TGTGCCAGCTCACCGAGGGAAGCAACTAATGAAAAACTGTTTTTT. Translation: CASSPREATNEKLFF.

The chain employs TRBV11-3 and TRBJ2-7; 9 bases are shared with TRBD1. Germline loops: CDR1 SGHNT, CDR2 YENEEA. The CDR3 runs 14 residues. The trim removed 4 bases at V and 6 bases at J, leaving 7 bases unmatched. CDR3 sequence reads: CASSYPQGAGEQYF. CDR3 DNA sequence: TGTGCCAGCAGCTATCCACAGGGGGCGGGCGAGCAGTACTTC.

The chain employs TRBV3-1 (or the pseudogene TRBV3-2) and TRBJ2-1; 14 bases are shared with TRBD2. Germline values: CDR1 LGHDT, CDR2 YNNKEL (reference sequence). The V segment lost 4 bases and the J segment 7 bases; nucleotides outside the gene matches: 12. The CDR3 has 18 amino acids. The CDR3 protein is CASSPPRTSGGHWNEQFF. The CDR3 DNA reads TGTGCCAGCAGCCCTCCTCGGACTAGCGGGGGGCATTGGAATGAGCAGTTCTTC.

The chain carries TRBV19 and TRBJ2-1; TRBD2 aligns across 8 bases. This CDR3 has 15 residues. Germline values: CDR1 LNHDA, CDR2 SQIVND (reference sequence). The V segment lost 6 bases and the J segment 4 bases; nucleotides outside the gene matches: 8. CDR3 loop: CASRAGGRTYNEQFF. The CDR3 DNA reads TGTGCCAGTAGGGCGGGGGGCCGAACTTACAATGAGCAGTTCTTC. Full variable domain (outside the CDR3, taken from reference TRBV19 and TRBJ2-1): DGGITQSPKYLFRKEGQNVTLSCEQNLNHDAMYWYRQDPGQGLRLIYYSQIVNDFQKGDIAEGYSVSREKKESFPLTVTSAQKNPTAFYLCASRAGGRTYNEQFFGPGTRLTVL.

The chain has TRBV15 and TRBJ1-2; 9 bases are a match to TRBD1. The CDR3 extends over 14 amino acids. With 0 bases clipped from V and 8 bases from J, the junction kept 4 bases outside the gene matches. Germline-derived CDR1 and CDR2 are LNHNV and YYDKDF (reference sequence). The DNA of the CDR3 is TGTGCCACCAGCAGAGACCGGGACAGGGCCGGCTACACCTTC. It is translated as CATSRDRDRAGYTF.

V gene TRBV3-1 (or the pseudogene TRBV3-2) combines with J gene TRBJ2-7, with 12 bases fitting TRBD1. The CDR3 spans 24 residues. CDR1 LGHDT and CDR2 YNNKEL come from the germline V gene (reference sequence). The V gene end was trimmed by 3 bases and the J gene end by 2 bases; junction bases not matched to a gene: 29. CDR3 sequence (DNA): TGTGCCAGCAGCCAGCAAGGGGGACAGGGGGCTTTCAATGCTTACGTAAATGGCGCCTACGAGCAGTACTTC. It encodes CASSQQGGQGAFNAYVNGAYEQYF.

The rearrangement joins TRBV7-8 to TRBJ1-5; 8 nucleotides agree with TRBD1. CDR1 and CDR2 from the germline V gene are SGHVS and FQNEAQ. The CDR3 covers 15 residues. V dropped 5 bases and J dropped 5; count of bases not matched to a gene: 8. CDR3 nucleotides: TGTGCCAGCAGCGTCAACAGGGGGTTCTATCAGCCCCAGCATTTT. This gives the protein CASSVNRGFYQPQHF.

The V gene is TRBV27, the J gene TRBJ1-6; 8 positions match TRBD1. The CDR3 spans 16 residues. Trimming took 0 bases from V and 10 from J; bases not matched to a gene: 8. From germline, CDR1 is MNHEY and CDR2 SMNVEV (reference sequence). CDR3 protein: CASSLSPRGQRSPLHF. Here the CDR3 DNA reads TGTGCCAGCAGTTTATCACCCAGGGGGCAGCGGTCACCCCTCCACTTT.

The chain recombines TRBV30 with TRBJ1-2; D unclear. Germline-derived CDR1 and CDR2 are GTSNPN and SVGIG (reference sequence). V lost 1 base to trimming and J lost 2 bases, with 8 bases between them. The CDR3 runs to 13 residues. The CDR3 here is CAWSEGGNYGYTF. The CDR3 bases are TGTGCCTGGAGTGAAGGAGGGAACTATGGCTACACCTTC. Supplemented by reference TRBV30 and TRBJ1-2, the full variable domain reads SQTIHQWPATLVQPVGSPLSLECTVEGTSNPNLYWYRQAAGRGLQLLFYSVGIGQISSEVPQNLSASRPQDRQFILSSKKLLLSDSGFYLCAWSEGGNYGYTFGSGTRLTVV.

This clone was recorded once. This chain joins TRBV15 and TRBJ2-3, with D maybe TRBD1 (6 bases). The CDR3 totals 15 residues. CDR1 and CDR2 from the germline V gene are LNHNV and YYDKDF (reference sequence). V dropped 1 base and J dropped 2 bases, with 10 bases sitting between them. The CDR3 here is CATSRAQGITDTQYF. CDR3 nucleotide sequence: TGTGCCACCAGCAGAGCCCAGGGGATCACAGATACGCAGTATTTT.

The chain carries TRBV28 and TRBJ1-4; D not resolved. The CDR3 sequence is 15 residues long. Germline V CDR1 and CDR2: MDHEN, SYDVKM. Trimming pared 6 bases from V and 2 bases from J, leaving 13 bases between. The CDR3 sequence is CASRTGPPTNEKLFF. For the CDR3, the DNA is TGTGCCAGCAGGACCGGGCCCCCCACTAATGAAAAACTGTTTTTT. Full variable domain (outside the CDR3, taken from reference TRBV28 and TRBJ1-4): DVKVTQSSRYLVKRTGEKVFLECVQDMDHENMFWYRQDPGLGLRLIYFSYDVKMKEKGDIPEGYSVSREKKERFSLILESASTNQTSMYLCASRTGPPTNEKLFFGSGTQLSVL.

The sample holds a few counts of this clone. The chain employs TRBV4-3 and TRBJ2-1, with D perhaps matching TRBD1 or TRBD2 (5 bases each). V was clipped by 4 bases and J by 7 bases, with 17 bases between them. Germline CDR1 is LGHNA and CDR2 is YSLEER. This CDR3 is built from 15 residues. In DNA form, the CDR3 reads TGCGCCAGCAGCCGTGCTGGGGCGGAGGTTAATGAGCAGTTCTTC. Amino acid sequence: CASSRAGAEVNEQFF.